The source of this T cell receptor (beta chain) is a study of monozygotic twins with inflammatory bowel disease. Germline CDR1 SGHVS, CDR2 FQNEAQ. The CDR3 sequence is 13 residues long. From the 5' RACE reads, TCRdb lists one entry per CDR3 protein and no DNA. In all, the sample yields about 350,000 distinct CDR3 sequences. The chain couples TRBV7-8 to TRBJ1-6; TCRdb outputs TRBD1, but without DNA this stays unchecked. The sequenced sample was blood. The clonotype was recovered from a human donor with ulcerative colitis or Crohn's disease, or a healthy co-twin of an affected twin (not recorded which). The CDR3 loop is CASSQGWDSPLHF.